The 2 T cell receptor beta chains in this list originate from one sample, sequenced in a study of OX40 agonist ivuxolimab in advanced cancers. Method: immunoSEQ multiplex PCR; TCRdb's copy keeps in-frame clones and lacks some. This table holds 35,000 to 50,000 clones, 88% found once. Source: CD4+ or CD8+ T cells sorted from blood, taken in a trial of the OX40 agonist ivuxolimab. The receptors shown here come from an adult with an advanced solid tumor such as melanoma, head and neck, liver or kidney cancer.

The V call is TRBV5-5, the J call TRBJ2-1, with a tentative D call TRBD1 (7 bases). Germline V CDR1 and CDR2: SGHKS, YYEKEE (reference sequence). The CDR3 covers 17 residues. V was cut by 4 bases and J by 4 bases, with 21 bases left in between. The CDR3, as DNA: TGTGCCAGCAGCCCGGTGGAGGGGGCGCGAACATACAATGAGCAGTTCTTC. As protein: CASSPVEGARTYNEQFF.

The chain couples TRBV4-1 to TRBJ2-1; 12 positions match TRBD2. CDR1 MGHRA and CDR2 YSYEKL come from the germline V gene. The trim removed 5 bases at V and 4 bases at J, leaving 6 bases unmatched. The CDR3 is 16 residues long. The CDR3 bases are TGCGCCAGCAGCGAATCCGGGACTAGCGGGTACAATGAGCAGTTCTTC. This translates into CASSESGTSGYNEQFF.